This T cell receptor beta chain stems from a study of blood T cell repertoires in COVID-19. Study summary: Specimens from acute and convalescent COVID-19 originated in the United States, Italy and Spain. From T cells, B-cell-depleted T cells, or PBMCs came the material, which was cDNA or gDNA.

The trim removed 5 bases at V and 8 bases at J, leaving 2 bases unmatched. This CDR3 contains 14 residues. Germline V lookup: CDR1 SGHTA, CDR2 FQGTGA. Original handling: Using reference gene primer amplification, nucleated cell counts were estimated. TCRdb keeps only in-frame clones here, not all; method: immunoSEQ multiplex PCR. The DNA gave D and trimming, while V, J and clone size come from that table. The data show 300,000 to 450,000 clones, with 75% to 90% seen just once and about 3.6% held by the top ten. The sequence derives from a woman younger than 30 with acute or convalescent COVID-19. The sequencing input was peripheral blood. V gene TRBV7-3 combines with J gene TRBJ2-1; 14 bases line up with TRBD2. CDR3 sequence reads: CASSGGLAGDEQFF. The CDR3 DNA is TGTGCCAGCAGCGGGGGACTAGCGGGGGATGAGCAGTTCTTC.